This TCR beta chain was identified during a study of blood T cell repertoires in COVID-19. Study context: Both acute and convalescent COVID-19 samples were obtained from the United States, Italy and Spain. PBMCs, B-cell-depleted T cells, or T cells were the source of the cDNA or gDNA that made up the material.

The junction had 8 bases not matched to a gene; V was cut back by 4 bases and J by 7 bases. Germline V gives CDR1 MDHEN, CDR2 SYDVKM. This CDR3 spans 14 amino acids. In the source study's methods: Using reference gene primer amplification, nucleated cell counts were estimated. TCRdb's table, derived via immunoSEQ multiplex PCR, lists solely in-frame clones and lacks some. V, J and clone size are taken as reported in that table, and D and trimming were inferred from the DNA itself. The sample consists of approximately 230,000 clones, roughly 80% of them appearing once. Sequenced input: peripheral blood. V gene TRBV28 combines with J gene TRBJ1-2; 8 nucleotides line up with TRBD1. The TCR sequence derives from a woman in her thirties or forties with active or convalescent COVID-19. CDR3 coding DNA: TGTGCCAGCAGTTCCACCGGACAGGGATCTGGCTACACCTTC. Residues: CASSSTGQGSGYTF.